This entry lists 13 T cell receptor beta chains sequenced from one sample in a study of siplizumab effects on memory and regulatory T cells. Clones were read by immunoSEQ multiplex PCR, and TCRdb kept only the in-frame ones, dropping some. The table records 100,000 or so clones, 80% to 95% of them present only once. The sample consisted of CD4+ T cells sorted from blood. The receptor set was obtained from a human donor in good health. Some clones in this sample may be carry-over from other donors' samples.

The V gene is TRBV11-2, the J gene TRBJ2-7, with 10 nucleotides matching TRBD2. The CDR3 covers 16 residues. The germline V gene encodes CDR1 SGHAT and CDR2 FQNNGV. The junction had 11 bases not matched to a gene; V was cut back by 5 bases and J by 4 bases. The CDR3 DNA reads TGTGCCAGCAGCACACCTCCGGGACTAGCGTCGTACGAGCAGTACTTC. Encoded protein: CASSTPPGLASYEQYF.

V is TRBV2 and J is TRBJ2-5; D assignment may be TRBD1 or TRBD2 (7 bases each). Germline-derived CDR1 and CDR2 are SNHLY and FYNNEI. This CDR3 spans 16 amino acids. Trimming removed 0 bases from V and 5 bases from J, with 16 bases in between. The CDR3 DNA is TGTGCCAGCAGTGAAGCGCGAGGCAGGGGGGGGGAGACCCAGTACTTC. It encodes CASSEARGRGGETQYF.

The V call is TRBV19, the J call TRBJ2-1; D call uncertain. The germline V and J ends were trimmed by 3 bases and 0 bases, with 18 bases remaining between them. CDR1 is LNHDA and CDR2 is SQIVND in the germline V gene (reference sequence). This CDR3 is 18 amino acids long. The CDR3 region is CASSIPPSSPSSYNEQFF. CDR3 in DNA: TGTGCCAGTAGTATTCCCCCATCTTCCCCGAGCTCCTACAATGAGCAGTTCTTC.

Only one count was recorded for this clone. The chain recombines TRBV28 with TRBJ1-2; 9 positions match TRBD1. The CDR3 is made up of 17 amino acids. Trimming removed 6 bases from V and 3 bases from J; junction bases left unmatched: 14. Germline V gene data show CDR1 as MDHEN and CDR2 as SYDVKM. CDR3 sequence (DNA): TGTGCCAGCAGCGCGTACCTCCGGGACAGGGAAGACTATGGCTACACCTTC. Its translation: CASSAYLRDREDYGYTF.

The chain links TRBV19 to TRBJ2-2, with 7 bases identical to TRBD1. The CDR3 has 17 amino acids. Germline trimming cut 4 bases from V and 4 bases from J; bases unmatched to any gene: 12. CDR1 and CDR2 (germline): LNHDA, SQIVND (reference sequence). The CDR3 nucleotides read TGTGCCAGTAGTACTACGACATGGGACAGACTCACCGGGGAGCTGTTTTTT. It specifies CASSTTTWDRLTGELFF.

The gene calls are TRBV18 and TRBJ2-5; 8 bases fit TRBD1. Germline loops: CDR1 KGHSH, CDR2 LQKENI. The CDR3 consists of 16 residues. J gave up 2 bases and V 3 bases, and 8 bases lay outside the gene matches. CDR3 region: CASSPGQGRGQETQYF. The CDR3, as DNA: TGTGCCAGCTCACCTGGACAGGGCCGGGGGCAAGAGACCCAGTACTTC.

This chain links TRBV13 with TRBJ2-1; D gene ambiguous. The CDR3 sequence is 15 residues long. Looked up from germline, CDR1 is PRHDT and CDR2 is FYEKMQ (reference sequence). Trimming took 5 bases from V and 5 from J, leaving 16 bases between them. The CDR3 loop is CASSTYSANHNEQFF. DNA of the CDR3: TGTGCCAGCAGCACCTACTCGGCCAACCACAATGAGCAGTTCTTC.

The chain couples TRBV4-1 to TRBJ1-2, with 7 bases lining up with TRBD1. The J segment lost 3 bases and the V segment lost 2 bases, leaving 6 bases of the junction unmatched. This CDR3 has 15 residues. Germline V gene lookup returns CDR1 MGHRA and CDR2 YSYEKL. CDR3 in amino acids: CASSQTTGLDYGYTF. The CDR3 DNA reads as TGCGCCAGCAGCCAAACGACAGGGTTGGACTATGGCTACACCTTC.

With respect to this clone: One end of the junction does not line up with germline, which may come from a read error. This sequence joins TRBV5-8 and TRBJ2-7; the match to TRBD1 covers 7 bases. This CDR3 spans 14 amino acids. Germline V lookup: CDR1 SGHTS, CDR2 YDEGEE. The CDR3 loop is CASSLVQYLGTDDF. The CDR3 nucleotides read TGTGCCAGCAGCCTCGTTCAGTATTTGGGGACAGACGACTTC.

The chain uses TRBV7-2 and TRBJ2-1; D is uncertain. Deletions cut 1 base from V and 6 bases from J, with 13 bases between. The CDR3 has 15 amino acids. CDR1 and CDR2 (germline): SGHTA, FQGNSA. The CDR3 coding sequence is TGTGCCAGCAGCTTAGGCTCATTGCGGATCAATGAGCAGTTCTTC. Translated, it gives CASSLGSLRINEQFF.

This clone was seen a single time. The chain couples TRBV5-4 to TRBJ2-5; TRBD1 matches 11 bases. Per germline, CDR1 SGHNT and CDR2 YYREEE (reference sequence). J gave up 4 bases and V 0 bases, and 5 bases lay outside the gene matches. CDR3 length equals 16 residues. Here the CDR3 reads CASSLVSGTGGETQYF. In nucleotides, the CDR3 is TGTGCCAGCAGCTTGGTCAGCGGGACAGGGGGAGAGACCCAGTACTTC. The full variable domain, in which reference TRBV5-4 and TRBJ2-5 provide the parts outside the CDR3, is ETGVTQSPTHLIKTRGQQVTLRCSSQSGHNTVSWYQQALGQGPQFIFQYYREEENGRGNFPPRFSGLQFPNYSSELNVNALELDDSALYLCASSLVSGTGGETQYFGPGTRLLVL.

The chain recombines TRBV10-1 with TRBJ2-5, with a weak D call TRBD2 (6 bases). The J call is doubtful: the DNA matches TRBJ2-7 better. Germline assignment: CDR1 WNHNN and CDR2 SYGVQD (reference sequence). The CDR3 is 15 residues long. CDR3 residues: CASSESTGVRYEQYF. The CDR3 DNA sequence: TGCGCCAGCAGTGAGTCGACGGGAGTGCGCTACGAGCAGTACTTC.

This clone was found once. The gene calls are TRBV2 and TRBJ1-6, with a tentative D call TRBD1 (6 bases). With 7 bases removed from V and 9 bases from J, the gap between germline ends came to 22 bases. CDR1 and CDR2 (germline): SNHLY, FYNNEI. The CDR3 has 16 residues. This chain's CDR3 is CASTIETGSVGSPLHF. DNA for the CDR3: TGTGCCAGCACCATCGAGACAGGATCGGTTGGTTCACCCCTCCACTTT.